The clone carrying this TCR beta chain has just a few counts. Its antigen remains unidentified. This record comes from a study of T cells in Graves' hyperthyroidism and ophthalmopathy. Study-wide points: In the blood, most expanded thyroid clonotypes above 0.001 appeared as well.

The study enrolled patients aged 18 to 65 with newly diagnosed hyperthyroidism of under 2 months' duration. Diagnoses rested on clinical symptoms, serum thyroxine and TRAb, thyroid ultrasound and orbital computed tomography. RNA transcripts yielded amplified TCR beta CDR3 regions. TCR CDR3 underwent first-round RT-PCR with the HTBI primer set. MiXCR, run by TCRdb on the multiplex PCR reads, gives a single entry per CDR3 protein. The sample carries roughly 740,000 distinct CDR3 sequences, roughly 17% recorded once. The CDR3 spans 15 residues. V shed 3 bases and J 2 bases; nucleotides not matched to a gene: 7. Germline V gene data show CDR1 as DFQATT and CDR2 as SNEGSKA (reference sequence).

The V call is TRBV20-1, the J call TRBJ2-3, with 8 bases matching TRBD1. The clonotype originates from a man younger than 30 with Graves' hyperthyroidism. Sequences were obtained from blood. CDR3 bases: TGCAGTGCTAGCGGTGCAGGGGGCGACACAGATACGCAGTATTTT. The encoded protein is CSASGAGGDTDTQYF.